This T cell receptor (beta chain) was profiled in a study of cytomegalovirus exposure and HLA in healthy donors. This clone has just a few counts. PCR employed 60 Vbeta and 13 Jbeta primers. The protocol was immunoSEQ multiplex PCR, while the TCRdb copy is restricted to in-frame clones and leaves out a portion. The table lists under 85,000 clones, 65% to 70% of them singletons, with around a sixth in the top ten. Germline V gene data show CDR1 as MNHEY and CDR2 as SVGAGI. The CDR3 is 12 residues long. Trimming shortened V by 0 bases and J by 6 bases, and 5 bases separated the two germline ends. V and J are TRBV6-5 and TRBJ1-1; no reliable D call. The sample taken for sequencing was PBMCs. This clonotype originated in a man in his forties in good health and CMV-seropositive. The CDR3 loop is CASSYSESEAFF. CDR3 nucleotides: TGTGCCAGCAGTTACTCGGAGTCTGAAGCTTTCTTT.